The T cell receptor (beta chain) under discussion was sequenced for a study of T cell repertoires in cytomegalovirus infection. Each CDR3 protein is one row after TCRdb ran MiXCR on the reads. The sample lists 110,000 to 150,000 distinct CDR3 sequences; about 32% were seen once. Worth noting for this clonotype: Antigen: not known.

Trimming cost V 3 bases and J 0 bases, with 6 bases left between them. CDR1 and CDR2 (germline): SGDLS, YYNGEE. The CDR3 loop spans 13 amino acids. V usage is TRBV9 and J usage is TRBJ2-5; D ambiguous. The receptor was isolated from a human donor in good health (CMV status not recorded). Some clones in this sample may be carry-over from other donors' samples. Material: CD8+ T cells from cultured PBMCs, obtained from culture after CMV antigen stimulation. The CDR3 sequence is CASSEGYQETQYF. CDR3 DNA: TGTGCCAGCAGCGAAGGCTACCAAGAGACCCAGTACTTC.